Many counts were recorded for the clone carrying this TCR beta chain. As yet, its antigen is unknown. These data belong to a study of early T cells in non-severe SARS-CoV-2 infection. Study background: RNA in bulk from unsorted whole blood was sequenced, and chains were unpaired. Whole-study results and caveats: VDJdb matching, biased toward anti-spike CD8 responses, missed private and CD4 specificities.

Separate cDNA molecules each had unique molecular identifiers attached to them. One entry per CDR3 protein, called by TCRdb with MiXCR from the 5' RACE reads. The table lists about 53,000 distinct CDR3 sequences, less than 15% of them singletons, with 2.5% in the top ten. Germline V lookup: CDR1 SGDLS, CDR2 YYNGEE. There are 17 residues in the CDR3. After removal of 0 bases from V and 1 base from J, the junction contained 7 bases not matched to a gene. This TCR derives from an adult who was a healthcare worker with PCR-confirmed SARS-CoV-2 infection or an uninfected control (not recorded which). The rearrangement uses TRBV9 and TRBJ2-3; 8 nucleotides match TRBD2. This specimen consisted of whole blood, obtained at baseline. CDR3 residues: CASSVATGGPRTDTQYF. The CDR3 nucleotides read TGTGCCAGCAGCGTAGCTACGGGGGGGCCCCGCACAGATACGCAGTATTTT.